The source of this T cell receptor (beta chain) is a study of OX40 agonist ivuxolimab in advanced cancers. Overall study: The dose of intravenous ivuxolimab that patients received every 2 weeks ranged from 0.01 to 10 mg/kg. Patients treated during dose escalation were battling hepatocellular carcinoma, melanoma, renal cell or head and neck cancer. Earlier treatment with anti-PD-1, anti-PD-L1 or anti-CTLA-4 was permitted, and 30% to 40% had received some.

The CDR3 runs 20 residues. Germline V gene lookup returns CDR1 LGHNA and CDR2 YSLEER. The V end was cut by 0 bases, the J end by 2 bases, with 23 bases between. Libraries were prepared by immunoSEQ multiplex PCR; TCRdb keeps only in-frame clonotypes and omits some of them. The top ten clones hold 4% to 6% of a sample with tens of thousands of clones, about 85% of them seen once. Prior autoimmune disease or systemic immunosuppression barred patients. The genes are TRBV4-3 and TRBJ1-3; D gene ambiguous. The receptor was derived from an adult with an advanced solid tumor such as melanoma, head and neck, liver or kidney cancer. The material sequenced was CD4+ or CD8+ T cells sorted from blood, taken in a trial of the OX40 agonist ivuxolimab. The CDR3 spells CASSQDREMFRLEPGNTIYF. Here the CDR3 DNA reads TGCGCCAGCAGCCAAGATAGGGAGATGTTTAGGCTGGAACCTGGAAACACCATATATTTT.